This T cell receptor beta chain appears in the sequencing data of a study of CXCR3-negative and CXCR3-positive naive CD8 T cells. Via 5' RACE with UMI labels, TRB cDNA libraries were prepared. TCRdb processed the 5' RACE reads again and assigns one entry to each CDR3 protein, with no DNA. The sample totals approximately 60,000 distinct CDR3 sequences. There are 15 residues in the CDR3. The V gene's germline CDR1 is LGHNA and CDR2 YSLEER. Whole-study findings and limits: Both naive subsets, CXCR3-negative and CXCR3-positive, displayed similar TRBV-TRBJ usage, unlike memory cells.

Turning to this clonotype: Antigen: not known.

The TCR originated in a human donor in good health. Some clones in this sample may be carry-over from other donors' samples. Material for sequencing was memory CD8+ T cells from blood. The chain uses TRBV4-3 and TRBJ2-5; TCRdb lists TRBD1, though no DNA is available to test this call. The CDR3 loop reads CASSQDLGTEETQYF.